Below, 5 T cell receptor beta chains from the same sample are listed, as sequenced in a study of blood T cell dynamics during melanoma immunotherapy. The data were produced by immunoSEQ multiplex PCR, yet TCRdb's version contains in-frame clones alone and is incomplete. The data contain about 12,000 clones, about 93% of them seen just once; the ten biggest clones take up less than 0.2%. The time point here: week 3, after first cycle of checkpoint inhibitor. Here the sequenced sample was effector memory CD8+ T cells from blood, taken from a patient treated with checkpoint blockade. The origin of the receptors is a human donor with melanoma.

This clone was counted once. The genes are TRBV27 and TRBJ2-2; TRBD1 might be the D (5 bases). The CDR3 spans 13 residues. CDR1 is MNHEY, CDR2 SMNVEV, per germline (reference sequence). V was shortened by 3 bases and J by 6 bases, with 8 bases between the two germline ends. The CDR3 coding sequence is TGTGCCAGCAGTTTGCAGGGCCCCGGGGAGCTGTTTTTT. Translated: CASSLQGPGELFF.

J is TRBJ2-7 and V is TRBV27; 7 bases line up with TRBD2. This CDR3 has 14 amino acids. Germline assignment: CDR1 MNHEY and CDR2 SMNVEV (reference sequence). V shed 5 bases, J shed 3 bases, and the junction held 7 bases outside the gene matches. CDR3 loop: CASSPVGEGYEQYF. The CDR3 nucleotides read TGTGCCAGCAGTCCCGTCGGGGAGGGCTACGAGCAGTACTTC.

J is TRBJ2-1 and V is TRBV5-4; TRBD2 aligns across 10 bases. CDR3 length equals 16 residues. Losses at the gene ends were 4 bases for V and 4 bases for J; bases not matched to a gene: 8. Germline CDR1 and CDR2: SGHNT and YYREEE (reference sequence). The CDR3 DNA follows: TGTGCCAGCAGCCAGTCCGGGACTAGCGAGTACAATGAGCAGTTCTTC. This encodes CASSQSGTSEYNEQFF.

The CDR3 reads CASSVLANLQETQYF. The DNA for the CDR3 is TGTGCCAGCAGCGTACTAGCGAATCTCCAAGAGACCCAGTACTTC. The chain links TRBV9 to TRBJ2-5, with a weak D call TRBD2 (6 bases). CDR1 SGDLS and CDR2 YYNGEE come from the germline V gene. Trimming removed 1 base at V and 1 base at J, with 11 bases between. The CDR3 extends over 15 amino acids.

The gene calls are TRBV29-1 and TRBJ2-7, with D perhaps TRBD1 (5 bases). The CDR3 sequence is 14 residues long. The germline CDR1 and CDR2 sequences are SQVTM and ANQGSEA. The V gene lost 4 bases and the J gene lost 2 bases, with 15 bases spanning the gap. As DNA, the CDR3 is TGCAGCGTTGTTTGCCCGGACAAAGCCTACGAGCAGTACTTC. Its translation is CSVVCPDKAYEQYF.